The rows below give T cell receptor beta chains drawn from one sample of a study of PD-1 blockade in classical Hodgkin lymphoma. Sequencing used immunoSEQ multiplex PCR; TCRdb keeps in-frame clones, though not all of them. Of tens of thousands of clones listed, more than 85% are singletons. The sample consisted of peripheral blood mononuclear cells (PBMCs), taken at baseline. Receptors originate from a human donor with classical Hodgkin lymphoma. Each CDR3 is given with its conserved first and last residue. Each record gives: V gene, J gene, clone size, D gene, CDR3 DNA, CDR3 protein. D genes are given only for firm matches. Size is omitted from some rows. Given values are once, few, many or a class for expanded clones.

v_call: TRBV7-3
j_call: TRBJ2-7
clone_size: -
d_call: -
cdr3_nt: TGTGCCAGCAGCCCTCCAGGAGGCGAGCAGTACTTC
cdr3_aa: CASSPPGGEQYF

v_call: TRBV9
j_call: TRBJ2-1
clone_size: -
d_call: -
cdr3_nt: TGTGCCAGCAGCGTTGGGGGTTATGAGCAGTTCTTC
cdr3_aa: CASSVGGYEQFF

v_call: TRBV6-4
j_call: TRBJ2-2
clone_size: -
d_call: -
cdr3_nt: TGTGCCAGCAGCGTGGGGGGCTCAAGCACCGGGGAGCTGTTTTTT
cdr3_aa: CASSVGGSSTGELFF

v_call: TRBV19
j_call: TRBJ1-5
clone_size: once
d_call: -
cdr3_nt: TGTGCCAGTAGTATAATGCAGGTCAATCAGCCCCAGCATTTT
cdr3_aa: CASSIMQVNQPQHF

v_call: TRBV6-1
j_call: TRBJ2-3
clone_size: few
d_call: TRBD2
cdr3_nt: TGTGCCAGCAGGGAACCGGGACTAGCGGAGCGAAGGACGCAGTATTTT
cdr3_aa: CASREPGLAERRTQYF

v_call: TRBV19
j_call: TRBJ2-7
clone_size: -
d_call: -
cdr3_nt: TGTGCCAGTAGTGGTGTAAGGGGGGCAAAGTACGAGCAGTACTTC
cdr3_aa: CASSGVRGAKYEQYF

v_call: TRBV2
j_call: TRBJ1-2
clone_size: -
d_call: -
cdr3_nt: TGTGCCAGCAGTGAAGGAGGGGACTATGGCTACACCTTC
cdr3_aa: CASSEGGDYGYTF

v_call: TRBV11-2
j_call: TRBJ1-1
clone_size: -
d_call: -
cdr3_nt: TGTGCCAGCAGCACGGACCCTGGGAACACTGAAGCTTTCTTT
cdr3_aa: CASSTDPGNTEAFF

v_call: TRBV16
j_call: TRBJ1-5
clone_size: once
d_call: -
cdr3_nt: TGTGCCAGCAGCCAACTACCAGGCCAAGTAACGGGCAATCAGCCCCAGCATTTT
cdr3_aa: CASSQLPGQVTGNQPQHF

v_call: TRBV5-1
j_call: TRBJ1-2
clone_size: -
d_call: TRBD1
cdr3_nt: TGCGCCAGCAGCCTCGGACAGGGGGCCCAAAACTATGGCTACACCTTC
cdr3_aa: CASSLGQGAQNYGYTF

v_call: TRBV10-3
j_call: TRBJ1-2
clone_size: -
d_call: -
cdr3_nt: TGTGCCACCCAGGGAACCCTCAACTATGGCTACACCTTC
cdr3_aa: CATQGTLNYGYTF

v_call: TRBV27
j_call: TRBJ2-7
clone_size: -
d_call: -
cdr3_nt: TGTGCCAGCAGTTTCGGCCCCTCCGTAACAGACGAGCAGTACTTC
cdr3_aa: CASSFGPSVTDEQYF

v_call: TRBV5-1
j_call: TRBJ1-1
clone_size: once
d_call: -
cdr3_nt: TGCGCCAGCAGCTTGGACGAGGGCGGCACTGAAGCTTTCTTT
cdr3_aa: CASSLDEGGTEAFF

v_call: TRBV6-1
j_call: TRBJ1-2
clone_size: -
d_call: -
cdr3_nt: TGTGCCAGCAGTGGTGAGGGCAGGGGCCGATCCAACTATGGCTACACCTTC
cdr3_aa: CASSGEGRGRSNYGYTF

v_call: TRBV19
j_call: TRBJ2-3
clone_size: -
d_call: TRBD1
cdr3_nt: TGTGCCAGTAGCGGACAGGGCACAGATACGCAGTATTTT
cdr3_aa: CASSGQGTDTQYF

v_call: TRBV11-2
j_call: TRBJ2-2
clone_size: -
d_call: -
cdr3_nt: TGTGCCAGCAGCTTAAAAGCCACAACCGGGGAGCTGTTTTTT
cdr3_aa: CASSLKATTGELFF

v_call: TRBV27
j_call: TRBJ2-7
clone_size: -
d_call: -
cdr3_nt: TGTGCCAGCAGTTATGTCAGGGACTCCAGCTACGAGCAGTACTTC
cdr3_aa: CASSYVRDSSYEQYF

v_call: TRBV7-6
j_call: TRBJ1-1
clone_size: -
d_call: TRBD1
cdr3_nt: TGTGCCAGCAGCTTAGGGGGAGGGGGCGCGGGGACTGAAGCTTTCTTT
cdr3_aa: CASSLGGGGAGTEAFF

v_call: TRBV7-9
j_call: TRBJ1-2
clone_size: -
d_call: TRBD1
cdr3_nt: TGTGCCAGCAGCTTAAGCCCTCCTCGCCAGGGGGGTAACTATGGCTACACCTTC
cdr3_aa: CASSLSPPRQGGNYGYTF

v_call: TRBV9
j_call: TRBJ2-1
clone_size: -
d_call: TRBD2
cdr3_nt: TGTGCCAGCAGCCTGACTAGCGGGAGCCGGGGAACCTACAATGAGCAGTTCTTC
cdr3_aa: CASSLTSGSRGTYNEQFF

v_call: TRBV5-1
j_call: TRBJ1-3
clone_size: -
d_call: -
cdr3_nt: TGCGCCAGCAGCTCACCCGGAGGAGGGGCTAAAGGAAACACCATATATTTT
cdr3_aa: CASSSPGGGAKGNTIYF

v_call: TRBV11-2
j_call: TRBJ2-3
clone_size: -
d_call: -
cdr3_nt: TGTGCCAGCAGCTCCGGGCCGCAGTATTTT
cdr3_aa: CASSSGPQYF

v_call: TRBV9
j_call: TRBJ2-5
clone_size: -
d_call: TRBD2
cdr3_nt: TGTGCCAGCAGCGCAGGGACTAGCGGGGTCCAAGAGACCCAGTACTTC
cdr3_aa: CASSAGTSGVQETQYF

v_call: TRBV6-6
j_call: TRBJ1-4
clone_size: -
d_call: TRBD1
cdr3_nt: TGTGCCAGCAGTTACTGGGACAGCAAGAATGAAAAACTGTTTTTT
cdr3_aa: CASSYWDSKNEKLFF

v_call: TRBV5-1
j_call: TRBJ2-3
clone_size: once
d_call: TRBD2
cdr3_nt: TGCGCCAGCAGCTCGACTAGCGGGGCCATGGATACGCAGTATTTT
cdr3_aa: CASSSTSGAMDTQYF

v_call: TRBV28
j_call: TRBJ2-3
clone_size: once
d_call: TRBD2
cdr3_nt: TGTGCCAGCAGTCCCCATAGCGGGAGAAGGAGCACAGATACGCAGTATTTT
cdr3_aa: CASSPHSGRRSTDTQYF

v_call: TRBV12-1
j_call: TRBJ1-1
clone_size: -
d_call: -
cdr3_nt: TGTGCCAGCAGACTCGTCGGGACTATGAACACTGAAGCTTTCTTT
cdr3_aa: CASRLVGTMNTEAFF

v_call: TRBV7-3
j_call: TRBJ1-5
clone_size: -
d_call: TRBD1
cdr3_nt: TGTGCCAGCAGCTCCCAACGGCTGGGACAGCTGAGCAATCAGCCCCAGCATTTT
cdr3_aa: CASSSQRLGQLSNQPQHF

v_call: TRBV5-1
j_call: TRBJ2-3
clone_size: -
d_call: -
cdr3_nt: TGCGCCAGCAGCTTGGATTTGCAGGGGGGTACAGATACGCAGTATTTT
cdr3_aa: CASSLDLQGGTDTQYF

v_call: TRBV2
j_call: TRBJ1-4
clone_size: few
d_call: -
cdr3_nt: TGTGCCACCACGGGTGGGGGCAATGAAAAACTGTTTTTT
cdr3_aa: CATTGGGNEKLFF

v_call: TRBV2
j_call: TRBJ1-1
clone_size: -
d_call: -
cdr3_nt: TGTGCCAGCAGTGAAGCGCTTTGGGTAGACGAAGCTTTCTTT
cdr3_aa: CASSEALWVDEAFF

v_call: TRBV2
j_call: TRBJ1-5
clone_size: -
d_call: -
cdr3_nt: TGTGCCAGCAGCTTGGCAGGGGTACAGCCCCAGCATTTT
cdr3_aa: CASSLAGVQPQHF

v_call: TRBV5-1
j_call: TRBJ1-6
clone_size: -
d_call: -
cdr3_nt: TGCGCCAGCAGCGAGGGGAGGAACTCCTATAATTCACCCCTCCACTTT
cdr3_aa: CASSEGRNSYNSPLHF

v_call: TRBV27
j_call: TRBJ2-2
clone_size: -
d_call: -
cdr3_nt: TGTGCCAGCAGTTTTGGGGCGACCGGGGAGCTGTTTTTT
cdr3_aa: CASSFGATGELFF

v_call: TRBV5-1
j_call: TRBJ1-6
clone_size: -
d_call: -
cdr3_nt: TGCGCCAGCAGCTTGAACGGATTTACGGCGCAGTCACCCCTCCACTTT
cdr3_aa: CASSLNGFTAQSPLHF

v_call: TRBV6-4
j_call: TRBJ1-2
clone_size: -
d_call: -
cdr3_nt: TGTGCCAGCAGTGACGGGACGGAGTTGCGAGGCTACACCTTC
cdr3_aa: CASSDGTELRGYTF

v_call: TRBV2
j_call: TRBJ2-2
clone_size: -
d_call: TRBD2
cdr3_nt: TGTGCCAGCAGTGAATTAGCGGGAGTATCCGGGGAGCTGTTTTTT
cdr3_aa: CASSELAGVSGELFF

v_call: TRBV6-1
j_call: TRBJ1-2
clone_size: -
d_call: TRBD1
cdr3_nt: TGTGCCAGCAGTGAACTGACAGGGGGCGGCTATGGCTACACCTTC
cdr3_aa: CASSELTGGGYGYTF

v_call: TRBV12-2
j_call: TRBJ2-7
clone_size: -
d_call: -
cdr3_nt: TGTGCAAGTCGCTTGTCAAACGAGCAGTACTTC
cdr3_aa: CASRLSNEQYF

v_call: TRBV2
j_call: TRBJ2-1
clone_size: -
d_call: -
cdr3_nt: TGTGCCACTATCCCACACGAGGCGTCCTACAATGAGCAGTTCTTC
cdr3_aa: CATIPHEASYNEQFF

v_call: TRBV5-1
j_call: TRBJ2-1
clone_size: -
d_call: TRBD2
cdr3_nt: TGCGCCAGCTCTGAAAGCCCTCTAGCGGGAGAGGGCGGTGAGCAGTTCTTC
cdr3_aa: CASSESPLAGEGGEQFF

v_call: TRBV14
j_call: TRBJ2-7
clone_size: once
d_call: TRBD1
cdr3_nt: TGTGCCAGCAGCCTTCAGGGGGATTACGAGCAGTACTTC
cdr3_aa: CASSLQGDYEQYF

v_call: TRBV23-1
j_call: TRBJ1-5
clone_size: -
d_call: TRBD1
cdr3_nt: TGCGCCAGCAGTCGTGACAGGGGTAATCAGCCCCAGCATTTT
cdr3_aa: CASSRDRGNQPQHF

v_call: TRBV5-1
j_call: TRBJ2-5
clone_size: -
d_call: -
cdr3_nt: TGCGCCACCAAGGCAGGAAAGGAGACCCAGTACTTC
cdr3_aa: CATKAGKETQYF

v_call: TRBV7-9
j_call: TRBJ2-3
clone_size: -
d_call: TRBD2
cdr3_nt: TGTGCCAGCAGCTTACCGGGACTAGCGGGGGCAGATACGCAGTATTTT
cdr3_aa: CASSLPGLAGADTQYF

v_call: TRBV6-5
j_call: TRBJ2-2
clone_size: -
d_call: -
cdr3_nt: TGTGCCAGCAGTTACGTGCGGGTACCCGGGGAGCTGTTTTTT
cdr3_aa: CASSYVRVPGELFF